The next 9 T cell receptor beta chains were all read from a single sample in a study of beta chain features in type 1 diabetes (dated by TCRdb to 2016 to 2019). Library prep was done by the immunoSEQ multiplex PCR assay. The entire amount of isolated RNA was reverse transcribed using the High Capacity cDNA Reverse Transcription Kit, so the sequenced TCRB transcripts were expressed ones. Imported from immuneACCESS, the table was reduced by TCRdb to in-frame sequences with V and J called. These copies leave out some clones; in studies compared against another copy, an unresolved V gene accounts for under half, and the cause of the remainder is not known. The sample table records 200,000 to 250,000 clones; roughly 10% of these occur just once. In total, the top ten clones hold approximately 1.3% of the sample. The sequenced sample was central memory CD4+ T cells from blood. Receptors originate from a man in his late teens or twenties in good health.

The V and J genes are TRBV9 and TRBJ2-5; D gene ambiguous. Trimming removed 3 bases from V and 5 bases from J, with 11 bases in between. Per the germline V gene, CDR1 is SGDLS and CDR2 is YYNGEE. CDR3 size: 13 residues. This chain's CDR3 is CASSATEAETQYF. CDR3 nucleotide sequence: TGTGCCAGCAGCGCTACAGAGGCGGAGACCCAGTACTTC.

The chain has TRBV7-9 and TRBJ2-2, with D uncertain. From germline, CDR1 is SEHNR and CDR2 FQNEAQ (reference sequence). V lost 5 bases and J lost 4, with 8 bases in between. The CDR3 has 13 residues. CDR3 sequence (DNA): TGTGCCAGCAGCCCTACTCGCACCGGGGAGCTGTTTTTT. It yields the protein CASSPTRTGELFF.

This clone was counted many times. The CDR3 spells CASSLSPRSSYNEQFF. The CDR3 nucleotides are TGTGCCAGCAGCCTCAGTCCTCGGAGTTCCTACAATGAGCAGTTCTTC. The chain joins TRBV6-6 to TRBJ2-1; no definite D call. This CDR3 contains 16 residues. V was pared by 6 bases and J by 1 base, with 16 bases between. Per the germline V gene, CDR1 is MNHNY and CDR2 is SVGAGI (reference sequence).

This clone appeared a few times. The chain recombines TRBV4-1 with TRBJ2-7, with 8 bases that match TRBD2. The trim removed 4 bases at V and 6 bases at J, leaving 8 bases unmatched. The germline V gene has CDR1 MGHRA and CDR2 YSYEKL. CDR3 length: 14 amino acids. In nucleotides, the CDR3 is TGCGCCAGCAGCCCCCCCCGGGAGGGCGCCGAGCAGTACTTC. It translates to CASSPPREGAEQYF.

This clone was seen at least ten times. This same CDR3 is encoded by further DNA sequences in the sample. V usage is TRBV5-4 and J usage is TRBJ2-3; 14 nucleotides align to TRBD2. This CDR3 contains 16 residues. Germline V CDR1 and CDR2: SGHNT, YYREEE (reference sequence). J gave up 2 bases and V 4 bases, and 3 bases lay outside the gene matches. CDR3 region: CASSRGLAGATDTQYF. CDR3 nucleotide sequence: TGTGCCAGCAGCAGGGGACTAGCGGGAGCCACAGATACGCAGTATTTT. The full variable domain, its missing parts supplied by reference TRBV5-4 and TRBJ2-3, is ETGVTQSPTHLIKTRGQQVTLRCSSQSGHNTVSWYQQALGQGPQFIFQYYREEENGRGNFPPRFSGLQFPNYSSELNVNALELDDSALYLCASSRGLAGATDTQYFGPGTRLTVL.

In this sample, this clone turned up a few times. J is TRBJ1-4 and V is TRBV29-1; TRBD1 is a possible D gene (5 bases). CDR3 length: 11 amino acids. Germline V gene data show CDR1 as SQVTM and CDR2 as ANQGSEA. The germline V and J ends were trimmed by 6 bases and 8 bases, with 10 bases remaining between them. The CDR3 spells CSVAEGEKLFF. For the CDR3, the DNA is TGCAGCGTCGCCGAGGGGGAAAAACTGTTTTTT.

This chain uses TRBV6-1 with TRBJ2-5; 12 bases line up with TRBD2. CDR3 size: 14 residues. Germline loops: CDR1 MNHNS, CDR2 SASEGT. V shed 2 bases and J 5 bases; nucleotides not matched to a gene: 0. The CDR3 DNA sequence: TGTGCCAGCAGTGAACTAGCGGGAGGGGAGACCCAGTACTTC. It specifies CASSELAGGETQYF.

This clone was seen only a few times. This chain links TRBV2 with TRBJ2-3; D not resolved. The CDR3 contains 13 residues. V shed 7 bases and J shed 0 bases, with 8 bases lying between them. The germline V gene encodes CDR1 SNHLY and CDR2 FYNNEI. The CDR3 DNA reads TGTGCCAGCACCCGGTTTAGCACAGATACGCAGTATTTT. Residues: CASTRFSTDTQYF. Supplemented by reference TRBV2 and TRBJ2-3, the full variable domain reads EPEVTQTPSHQVTQMGQEVILRCVPISNHLYFYWYRQILGQKVEFLVSFYNNEISEKSEIFDDQFSVERPDGSNFTLKIRSTKLEDSAMYFCASTRFSTDTQYFGPGTRLTVL.

In this sample, this clone turned up a few times. The rearrangement joins TRBV29-1 to TRBJ1-1; 10 positions agree with TRBD1. Germline V gives CDR1 SQVTM, CDR2 ANQGSEA. Trimming took 5 bases from V and 4 from J; bases not matched to a gene: 4. The CDR3 contains 13 residues. The CDR3 reads CSVHRTGGTEAFF. DNA for the CDR3: TGCAGCGTTCACAGGACAGGGGGCACTGAAGCTTTCTTT.